The rows below give T cell receptor beta chains drawn from one sample of a study of T cell repertoires in cytomegalovirus infection. TCRdb analysed the reads with MiXCR anew, one entry per CDR3 protein. The sample lists some 150,000 distinct CDR3 sequences, roughly a quarter occurring once. Sequencing used PBMCs. The receptor source for this set is a human donor in good health (CMV status not recorded). Some clones in this sample may be carry-over from other donors' samples. The CDR3 runs from the conserved cysteine through the conserved F or W. D genes are given only for firm matches. Rows give clone size only sometimes, using once, few, many, or a class for an expanded clone.

clone_size: many
d_call: -
cdr3_length: 13
j_call: TRBJ1-6
v_call: TRBV7-7
cdr3_nt: TGTGCTAGCAGCCTCCGACAGAATTCACCCCTCCACTTT
cdr3_aa: CASSLRQNSPLHF

clone_size: -
d_call: TRBD1
cdr3_length: 15
j_call: TRBJ2-7
v_call: TRBV12-3/TRBV12-4
cdr3_nt: TGTGCCAGCAGTAGCAGACAGGGTGATCCCTACGAGCAGTACTTC
cdr3_aa: CASSSRQGDPYEQYF

clone_size: few
d_call: -
cdr3_length: 16
j_call: TRBJ1-5
v_call: TRBV6-6
cdr3_nt: TGTGCCAGCAGTTACCTGGGCAGGGATAGCAATCAGCCCCAGCATTTT
cdr3_aa: CASSYLGRDSNQPQHF

clone_size: once
d_call: -
cdr3_length: 16
j_call: TRBJ1-2
v_call: TRBV9
cdr3_nt: TGTGCCAGCAGCGTAGCTCCGGCAGGAACTAACTATGGCTACACCTTC
cdr3_aa: CASSVAPAGTNYGYTF

clone_size: -
d_call: TRBD2
cdr3_length: 14
j_call: TRBJ2-7
v_call: TRBV28
cdr3_nt: TGTGCCAGCTCTATCCGGGGGGAGGGCTACGAGCAGTACTTC
cdr3_aa: CASSIRGEGYEQYF

clone_size: few
d_call: -
cdr3_length: 13
j_call: TRBJ1-1
v_call: TRBV7-9
cdr3_nt: TGTGCCAGCAGCTTGGAGGGGGGCCAGAAAGCTTTCTTT
cdr3_aa: CASSLEGGQKAFF

clone_size: few
d_call: -
cdr3_length: 16
j_call: TRBJ2-7
v_call: TRBV5-4
cdr3_nt: TGTGCCAGCAGCCCAAGGACAGGAAGGGGGGTTTACGAGCAGTACTTC
cdr3_aa: CASSPRTGRGVYEQYF

clone_size: -
d_call: TRBD2
cdr3_length: 14
j_call: TRBJ2-5
v_call: TRBV7-2
cdr3_nt: TGTGCCAGCAGCGCCTACGGGGGGGCCGAGACCCAGTACTTC
cdr3_aa: CASSAYGGAETQYF

clone_size: -
d_call: TRBD1
cdr3_length: 14
j_call: TRBJ1-2
v_call: TRBV19
cdr3_nt: TGTGCCAGTAGCAGGGCCGGGACAGGGGATGGCTACACCTTC
cdr3_aa: CASSRAGTGDGYTF

clone_size: -
d_call: -
cdr3_length: 12
j_call: TRBJ1-1
v_call: TRBV18
cdr3_nt: TGTGCCAGCTCACCACTCGAGGGTGAAGCTTTCTTT
cdr3_aa: CASSPLEGEAFF

clone_size: -
d_call: TRBD1
cdr3_length: 17
j_call: TRBJ2-1
v_call: TRBV24-1
cdr3_nt: TGTGCCACCAGTGACCCCCGACCGGGACAGGAGGGCAATGAGCAGTTCTTC
cdr3_aa: CATSDPRPGQEGNEQFF